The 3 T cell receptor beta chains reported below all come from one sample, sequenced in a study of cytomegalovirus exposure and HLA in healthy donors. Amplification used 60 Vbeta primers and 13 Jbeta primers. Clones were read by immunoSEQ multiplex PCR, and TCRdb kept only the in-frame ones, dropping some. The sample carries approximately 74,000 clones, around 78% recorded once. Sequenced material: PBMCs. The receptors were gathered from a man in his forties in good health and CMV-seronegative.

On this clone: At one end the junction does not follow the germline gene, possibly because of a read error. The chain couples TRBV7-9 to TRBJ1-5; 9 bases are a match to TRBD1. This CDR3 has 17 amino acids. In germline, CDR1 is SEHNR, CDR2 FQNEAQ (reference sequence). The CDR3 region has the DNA TGTTCCAGCAGCTTAGCCTATTTGGGACAGGGAAACCAGCCCCAGCATTTT. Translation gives CSSSLAYLGQGNQPQHF.

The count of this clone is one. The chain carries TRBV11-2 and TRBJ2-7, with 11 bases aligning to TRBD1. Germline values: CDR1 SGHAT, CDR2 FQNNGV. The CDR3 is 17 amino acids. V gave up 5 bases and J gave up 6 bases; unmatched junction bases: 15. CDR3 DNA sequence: TGTGCCAGCAGCCCAGCTCATTGGACAGGGGGCCTTGGCGAGCAGTACTTC. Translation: CASSPAHWTGGLGEQYF.

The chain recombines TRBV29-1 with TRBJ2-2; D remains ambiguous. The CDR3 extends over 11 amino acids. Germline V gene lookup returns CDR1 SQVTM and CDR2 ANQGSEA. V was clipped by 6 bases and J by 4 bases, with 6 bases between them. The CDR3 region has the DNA TGCAGCGTGTCGCGCACCGGGGAGCTGTTTTTT. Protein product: CSVSRTGELFF.